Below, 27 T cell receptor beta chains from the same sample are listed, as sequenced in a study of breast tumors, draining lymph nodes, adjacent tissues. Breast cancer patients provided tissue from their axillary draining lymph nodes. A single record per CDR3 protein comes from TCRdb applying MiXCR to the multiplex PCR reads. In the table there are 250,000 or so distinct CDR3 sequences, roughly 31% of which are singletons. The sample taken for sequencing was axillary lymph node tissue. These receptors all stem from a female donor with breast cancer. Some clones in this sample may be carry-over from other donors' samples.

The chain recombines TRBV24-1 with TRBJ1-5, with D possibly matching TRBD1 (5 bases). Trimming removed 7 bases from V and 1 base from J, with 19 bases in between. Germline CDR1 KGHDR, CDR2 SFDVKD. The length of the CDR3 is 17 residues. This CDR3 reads CATSQARGDPSNQPQHF. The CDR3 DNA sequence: TGTGCCACCAGCCAGGCCCGGGGGGATCCGAGCAATCAGCCCCAGCATTTT.

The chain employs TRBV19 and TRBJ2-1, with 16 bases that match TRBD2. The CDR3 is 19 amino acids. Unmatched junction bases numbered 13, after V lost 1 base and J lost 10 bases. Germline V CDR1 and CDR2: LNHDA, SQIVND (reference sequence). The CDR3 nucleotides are TGTGCCAGTAGTATAGTTATCCCCGGGACTAGCGGGAGGGCCAGGGAGCAGTTCTTC. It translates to CASSIVIPGTSGRAREQFF.

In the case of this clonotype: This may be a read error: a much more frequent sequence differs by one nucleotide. The CDR3 is CASSNNYRSSAYNEQFF. In DNA form, the CDR3 reads TGTGCCAGCAGCAACAACTACAGGTCAAGCGCCTACAATGAGCAGTTCTTC. The gene calls are TRBV6-5 and TRBJ2-1, with D perhaps TRBD1 (5 bases). The germline V gene has CDR1 MNHEY and CDR2 SVGAGI. Trimming took off 6 bases at V and 2 bases at J, with 20 bases between the two ends. The CDR3 totals 17 residues.

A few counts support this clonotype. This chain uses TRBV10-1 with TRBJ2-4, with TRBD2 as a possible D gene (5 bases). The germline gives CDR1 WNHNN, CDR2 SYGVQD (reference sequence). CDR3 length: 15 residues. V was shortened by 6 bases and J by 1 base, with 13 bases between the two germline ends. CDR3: CASSPGESAKNIQYF. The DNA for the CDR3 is TGCGCCAGCAGCCCCGGGGAGTCCGCCAAAAACATTCAGTACTTC.

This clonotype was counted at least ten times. The CDR3 loop is CASSLSLAGGPRSYEQYF. The CDR3 coding sequence is TGTGCCAGCAGCTTATCACTAGCGGGAGGGCCCCGGTCCTACGAGCAGTACTTC. The chain has TRBV5-6 and TRBJ2-7, with 13 bases aligning to TRBD2. The J segment lost 1 base and the V segment lost 2 bases, leaving 9 bases of the junction unmatched. The germline gives CDR1 SGHDT, CDR2 YYEEEE. The CDR3 extends over 18 amino acids.

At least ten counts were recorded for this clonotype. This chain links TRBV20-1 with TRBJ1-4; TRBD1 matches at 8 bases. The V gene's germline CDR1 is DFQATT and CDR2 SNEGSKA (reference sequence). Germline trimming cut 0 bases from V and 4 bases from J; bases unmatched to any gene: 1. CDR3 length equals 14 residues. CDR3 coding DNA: TGCAGTGCTAGAGAACAGGGGGTTAATGAAAAACTGTTTTTT. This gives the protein CSAREQGVNEKLFF.

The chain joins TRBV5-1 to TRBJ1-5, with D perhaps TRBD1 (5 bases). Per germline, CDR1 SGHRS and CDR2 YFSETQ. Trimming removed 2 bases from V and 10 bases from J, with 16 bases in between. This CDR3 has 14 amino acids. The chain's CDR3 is CASSLAGSRDPQHF. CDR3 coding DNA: TGCGCCAGCAGCTTAGCGGGGAGCAGGGACCCCCAGCATTTT.

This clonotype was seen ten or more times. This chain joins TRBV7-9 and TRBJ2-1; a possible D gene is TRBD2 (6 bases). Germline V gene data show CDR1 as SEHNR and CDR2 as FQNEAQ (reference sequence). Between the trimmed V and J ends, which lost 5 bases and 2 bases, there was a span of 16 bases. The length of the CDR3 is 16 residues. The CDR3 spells CASSPRLASTYNEQFF. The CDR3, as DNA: TGTGCCAGCAGCCCCCGGCTAGCGAGTACCTACAATGAGCAGTTCTTC.

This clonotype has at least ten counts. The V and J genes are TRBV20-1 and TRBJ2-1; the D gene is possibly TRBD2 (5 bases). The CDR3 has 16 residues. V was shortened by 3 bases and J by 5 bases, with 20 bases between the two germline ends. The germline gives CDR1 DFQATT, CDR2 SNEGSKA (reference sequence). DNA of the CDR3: TGCAGTGCTAGTCTCAGCGGTAGGGTCTGGAACAATGAGCAGTTCTTC. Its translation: CSASLSGRVWNNEQFF.

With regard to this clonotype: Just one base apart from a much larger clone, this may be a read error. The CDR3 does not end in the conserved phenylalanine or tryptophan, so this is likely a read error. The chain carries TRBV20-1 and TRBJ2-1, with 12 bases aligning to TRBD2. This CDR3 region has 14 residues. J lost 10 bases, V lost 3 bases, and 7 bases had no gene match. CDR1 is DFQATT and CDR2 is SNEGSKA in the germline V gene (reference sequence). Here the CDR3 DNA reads TGCAGTGCTAGCGGGCTAGCGGGAGGGGTGGAGCAGTTCGTC. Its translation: CSASGLAGGVEQFV.

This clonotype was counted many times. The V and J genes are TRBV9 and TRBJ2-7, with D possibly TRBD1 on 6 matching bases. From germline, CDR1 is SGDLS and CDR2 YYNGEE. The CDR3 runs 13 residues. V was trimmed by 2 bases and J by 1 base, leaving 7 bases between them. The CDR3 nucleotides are TGTGCCAGCAGCGTGGACAGTTCCTACGAGCAGTACTTC. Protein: CASSVDSSYEQYF.

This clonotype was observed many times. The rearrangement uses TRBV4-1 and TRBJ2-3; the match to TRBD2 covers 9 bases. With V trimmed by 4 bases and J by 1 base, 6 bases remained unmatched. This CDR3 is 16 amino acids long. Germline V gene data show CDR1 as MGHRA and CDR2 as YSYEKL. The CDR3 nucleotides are TGCGCCAGCAGCCCCGGACGGACTAGCGGCACAGATACGCAGTATTTT. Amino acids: CASSPGRTSGTDTQYF.

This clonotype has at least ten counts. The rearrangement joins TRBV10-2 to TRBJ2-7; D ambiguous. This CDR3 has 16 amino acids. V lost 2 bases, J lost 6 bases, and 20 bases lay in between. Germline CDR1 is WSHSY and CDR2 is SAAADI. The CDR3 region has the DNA TGCGCCAGCAGTGAGCCCTCGTCCGGGCCACCTCTCGAGCAGTACTTC. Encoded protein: CASSEPSSGPPLEQYF.

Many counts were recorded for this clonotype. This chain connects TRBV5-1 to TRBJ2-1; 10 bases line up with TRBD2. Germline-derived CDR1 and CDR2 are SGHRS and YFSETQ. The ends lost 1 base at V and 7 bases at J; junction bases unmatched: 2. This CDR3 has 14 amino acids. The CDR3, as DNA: TGCGCCAGCAGCTTGACTAGCGGGATGAATGAGCAGTTCTTC. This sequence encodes CASSLTSGMNEQFF.

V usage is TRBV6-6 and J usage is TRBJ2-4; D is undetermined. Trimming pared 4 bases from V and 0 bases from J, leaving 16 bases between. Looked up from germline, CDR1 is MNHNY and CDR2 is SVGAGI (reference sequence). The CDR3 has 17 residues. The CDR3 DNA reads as TGTGCCAGCAGTTCCCCGGGCAGTCCCCTAGCCAAAAACATTCAGTACTTC. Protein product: CASSSPGSPLAKNIQYF.

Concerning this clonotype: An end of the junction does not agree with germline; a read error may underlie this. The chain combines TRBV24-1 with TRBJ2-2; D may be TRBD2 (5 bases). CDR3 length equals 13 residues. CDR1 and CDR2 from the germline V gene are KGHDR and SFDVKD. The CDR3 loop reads CATSGTNIGVLFF. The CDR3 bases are TGTGCCACCAGTGGCACGAACATCGGGGTGCTGTTTTTT.

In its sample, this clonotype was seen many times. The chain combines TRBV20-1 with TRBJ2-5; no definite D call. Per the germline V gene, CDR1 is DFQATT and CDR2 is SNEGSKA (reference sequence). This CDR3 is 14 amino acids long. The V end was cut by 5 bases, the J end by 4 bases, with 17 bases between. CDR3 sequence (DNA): TGCAGTGCTTACCCACGTGCGAGTTTAGAGACCCAGTACTTC. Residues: CSAYPRASLETQYF.

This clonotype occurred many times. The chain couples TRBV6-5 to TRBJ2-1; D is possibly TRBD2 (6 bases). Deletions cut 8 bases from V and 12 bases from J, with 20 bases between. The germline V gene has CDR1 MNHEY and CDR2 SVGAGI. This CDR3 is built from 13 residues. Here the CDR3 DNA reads TGTGCCAGCCGGGATATTAGCAAGGAGGGGCAGTTCTTC. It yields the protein CASRDISKEGQFF.

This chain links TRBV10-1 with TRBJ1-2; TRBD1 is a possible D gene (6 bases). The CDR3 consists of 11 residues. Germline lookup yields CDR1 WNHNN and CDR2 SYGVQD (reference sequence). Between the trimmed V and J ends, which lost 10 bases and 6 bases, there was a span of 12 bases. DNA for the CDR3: TGCGCCACCGGGGCAGGGGATGGCTACACCTTC. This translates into CATGAGDGYTF.

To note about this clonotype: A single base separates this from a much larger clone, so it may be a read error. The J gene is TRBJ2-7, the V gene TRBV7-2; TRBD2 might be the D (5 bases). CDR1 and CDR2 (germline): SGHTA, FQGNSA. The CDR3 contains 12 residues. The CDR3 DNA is TGTGCCGGCAGCTTCCCGGGGAACGAGCAGTACTTC. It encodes CAGSFPGNEQYF.

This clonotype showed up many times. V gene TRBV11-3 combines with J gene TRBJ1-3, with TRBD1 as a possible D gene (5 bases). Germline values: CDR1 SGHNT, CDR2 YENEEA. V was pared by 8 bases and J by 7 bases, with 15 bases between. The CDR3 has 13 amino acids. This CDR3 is CASEGVGVNTIYF. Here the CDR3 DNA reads TGTGCCAGCGAAGGCGTGGGGGTGAACACCATATATTTT.

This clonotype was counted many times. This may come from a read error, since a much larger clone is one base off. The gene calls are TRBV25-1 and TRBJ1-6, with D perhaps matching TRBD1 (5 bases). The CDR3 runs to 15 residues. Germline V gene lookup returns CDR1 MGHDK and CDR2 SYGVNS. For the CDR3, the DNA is TGTGCCAGCAGTGAATGGGACGGGAGGAATTCACCCCCCCACTTT. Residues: CASSEWDGRNSPPHF.

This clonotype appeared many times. The CDR3 here is CASSLEGPRGYTF. The CDR3 DNA sequence: TGTGCCAGCAGCTTGGAAGGGCCCCGTGGCTACACCTTC. This rearrangement joins TRBV5-6 to TRBJ1-2; D call uncertain. Germline CDR1 SGHDT, CDR2 YYEEEE. Trimming took off 0 bases at V and 7 bases at J, with 10 bases between the two ends. The CDR3 extends over 13 amino acids. The entire variable domain, with the rest obtained from reference TRBV5-6 and TRBJ1-2, is as follows: DAGVTQSPTHLIKTRGQQVTLRCSPKSGHDTVSWYQQALGQGPQFIFQYYEEEERQRGNFPDRFSGHQFPNYSSELNVNALLLGDSALYLCASSLEGPRGYTFGSGTRLTVV.

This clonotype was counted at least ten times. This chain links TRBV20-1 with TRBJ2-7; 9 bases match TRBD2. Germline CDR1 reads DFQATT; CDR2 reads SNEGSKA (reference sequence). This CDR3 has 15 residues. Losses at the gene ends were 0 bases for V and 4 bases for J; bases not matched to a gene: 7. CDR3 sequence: CSARDQRTSAYEQYF. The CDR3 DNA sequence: TGCAGTGCTAGAGATCAGAGGACTAGCGCTTACGAGCAGTACTTC.

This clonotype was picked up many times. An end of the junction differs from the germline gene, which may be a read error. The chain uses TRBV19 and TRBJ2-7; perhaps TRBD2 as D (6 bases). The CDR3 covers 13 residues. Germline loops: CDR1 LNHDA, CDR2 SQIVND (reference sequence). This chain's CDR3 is CASSIGGTYEQYF. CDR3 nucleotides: TGCGCCAGCAGCATTGGGGGGACCTACGAGCAGTACTTC.

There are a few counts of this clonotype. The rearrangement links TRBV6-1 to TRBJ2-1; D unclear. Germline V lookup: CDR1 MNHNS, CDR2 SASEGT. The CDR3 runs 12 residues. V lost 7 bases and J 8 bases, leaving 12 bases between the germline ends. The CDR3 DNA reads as TGTGCCAGCATGGAAGGCGGCGATGAGCAGTTCTTC. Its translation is CASMEGGDEQFF.

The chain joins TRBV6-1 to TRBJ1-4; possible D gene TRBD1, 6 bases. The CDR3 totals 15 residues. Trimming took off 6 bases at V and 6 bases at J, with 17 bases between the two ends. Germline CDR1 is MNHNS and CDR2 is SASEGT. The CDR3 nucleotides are TGTGCCAGCAGCCTAAACAGGGCGGGAGATGAAAAACTGTTTTTT. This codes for CASSLNRAGDEKLFF.